The present TCR beta chain was sequenced within a study of CD8 T cells in Susac syndrome. Study-level points and caveats: The relatively small number of individuals in the TCR sequencing and HLA analysis was acknowledged by the study.

On this clonotype itself: The target antigen is unknown.

Blood CD8+ and CD4+ T cells underwent high-throughput TCR beta sequencing. CDR3 size: 18 residues. CDR1 and CDR2 from the germline V gene are DFQATT and SNEGSKA (reference sequence). After removal of 4 bases from V and 3 bases from J, the junction contained 16 bases not matched to a gene. The RNA, about 0.45 to 1 ug, was put through reverse transcription using random hexamers. Coverage of TCR beta CDR3 amplification by immunoSEQ multiplex PCR extended to 54 Vbeta and 13 Jbeta. One entry per CDR3 protein, called by TCRdb with MiXCR from the immunoSEQ multiplex PCR reads. This sample has about 200,000 distinct CDR3 sequences, with 90% to 95% found just once.

Sequencing used CD4+ T cells from PBMCs. This sequence originates from a human donor with multiple sclerosis. This chain links TRBV20-1 with TRBJ2-7, with 12 bases lining up with TRBD2. CDR3 nucleotide sequence: TGCAGTGCTACCACCACTACGACGGGACTAGCGGGCTTCTACGAGCAGTACTTC. This codes for CSATTTTTGLAGFYEQYF.